This T cell receptor (beta chain) was sequenced in a study of blood T cell repertoires in COVID-19. Whole-study context: Collection of acute and convalescent COVID-19 samples took place in the United States, Italy and Spain. The analysed material was cDNA or gDNA that came from T cells, B-cell-depleted T cells, or PBMCs.

As originally analysed: Amplified reference gene primers provided the basis for estimating nucleated cell counts. TCRdb's table, derived via immunoSEQ multiplex PCR, lists solely in-frame clones and lacks some. The V and J calls and clone size were taken over from that table, and D and trimming were inferred from the DNA. Here the sample spans approximately 70,000 clones, 79% being singletons. CDR3 length equals 15 residues. From germline, CDR1 is LGHNA and CDR2 YSLEER. Trimming pared 3 bases from V and 0 bases from J, leaving 9 bases between. Sequencing used peripheral blood. The chain carries TRBV4-3 and TRBJ2-1; D is perhaps TRBD2 (5 bases). The TCR comes from an elderly woman with active or convalescent COVID-19. CDR3 region: CASSHRGNSYNEQFF. Here the CDR3 DNA reads TGCGCCAGCAGCCACCGGGGAAACTCCTACAATGAGCAGTTCTTC.